This T cell receptor beta chain was captured in a study of regulatory T cells in long-lasting Graves disease. Looking at the study overall: Antithyroid drug intake by newly diagnosed Graves' patients had lasted under 3 months.

Broader study findings: Gene preferences differed: TRBV28, TRBJ1-2, TRBJ2-5 in persistent cases.

Germline CDR1 and CDR2: SGHTA and FQGNSA. CDR3 length equals 13 residues. V lost 4 bases to trimming and J lost 8 bases, with 12 bases between them. There are many counts of this clonotype. Antigen specificity is unknown. Through Arm-PCR of CDR3 regions and iRepertoire HTBI primers, TCR beta libraries were built. Under the authors' procedure: Analysis of the samples identified 50 to 70 TRBV and 14 to 15 TRBJ segments. TCRdb fed the multiplex PCR reads into MiXCR, producing one record per CDR3 protein. The V and J calls reflect TCRdb's pipeline rather than the authors' work. The sample has over 200,000 distinct CDR3 sequences; around 16% are singletons. Time point defined: newly diagnosed GD, antithyroid drugs for less than 3 months. Preparation of the TCR library used RNA extracted from PBMCs. EDTA tubes were used for drawing around 8.2 milliliters of peripheral blood.

The chain uses TRBV7-2 and TRBJ2-1, with unresolved D. This specimen consisted of peripheral blood mononuclear cells (PBMCs), obtained at new diagnosis, from a patient treated with antithyroid drugs. The sequence was obtained from a female donor with Graves disease. The CDR3 protein is CASSYKSSDEQFF. The CDR3 region has the DNA TGTGCCAGCAGCTACAAAAGCTCGGATGAGCAGTTCTTC.